One sample yielded the 14 T cell receptor beta chains listed below, sequenced in a study of blood T cell repertoires in COVID-19 (dated by TCRdb to 2020 to 2021). Libraries were constructed by the immunoSEQ multiplex PCR assay. The immuneACCESS repertoire file appears here via TCRdb, limited to in-frame rearrangements. These files lack a portion of the clones; in checked studies, under half of the deficit traces to unresolved V genes, and the cause of the others is not known. This sample holds almost 200,000 clones; roughly 90% were observed only once. The ten largest make up 0.6% to 1% of the sample. Sequences were obtained from peripheral blood. The receptors were gathered from an older woman with acute or convalescent COVID-19.

This chain connects TRBV9 to TRBJ1-4; D not resolved. The germline V gene has CDR1 SGDLS and CDR2 YYNGEE. V lost 2 bases to trimming and J lost 8 bases, with 13 bases between them. This CDR3 contains 14 residues. The CDR3: CASSVYGEGEKLFF. The CDR3 DNA follows: TGTGCCAGCAGCGTTTATGGAGAGGGCGAAAAACTGTTTTTT.

The V gene is TRBV27, the J gene TRBJ1-5; TRBD1 matches at 7 bases. CDR1 is MNHEY, CDR2 SMNVEV, per germline (reference sequence). The trim removed 4 bases at V and 7 bases at J, leaving 4 bases unmatched. The CDR3 runs to 13 residues. This CDR3 is CASSSHRGQPQHF. For the CDR3, the DNA is TGTGCCAGCAGTTCCCACAGGGGCCAGCCCCAGCATTTT.

The chain has TRBV7-9 and TRBJ2-2, with D perhaps TRBD2 (6 bases). The CDR3 has 16 amino acids. Germline V gene sequence: CDR1 SEHNR, CDR2 FQNEAQ (reference sequence). V was shortened by 1 base and J by 5 bases, with 14 bases between the two germline ends. CDR3 coding DNA: TGTGCCAGCAGCTTAGTTAGCGGAGGAGGGACCGGGGAGCTGTTTTTT. The encoded protein is CASSLVSGGGTGELFF.

The gene calls are TRBV18 and TRBJ1-4; TRBD1 matches 10 bases. The ends lost 5 bases at V and 11 bases at J; junction bases unmatched: 8. The CDR3 is 14 amino acids. Looked up from germline, CDR1 is KGHSH and CDR2 is LQKENI. The CDR3 here is CASSSGQGSGKLFF. The CDR3 coding sequence is TGTGCCAGCTCATCGGGACAGGGGAGCGGGAAACTGTTTTTT.

This chain uses TRBV20-1 with TRBJ2-4; the D gene is possibly TRBD2 (6 bases). The CDR3 extends over 11 amino acids. Per the germline V gene, CDR1 is DFQATT and CDR2 is SNEGSKA (reference sequence). V gave up 6 bases and J gave up 10 bases, with 13 bases separating them. The DNA of the CDR3 is TGCAGTGCGAGACCTAGCGCAATTCAGTACTTC. This codes for CSARPSAIQYF.

This clone was recorded once. The chain joins TRBV2 to TRBJ1-2, with TRBD1 matching over 7 bases. The V gene end was trimmed by 8 bases and the J gene end by 0 bases; junction bases not matched to a gene: 3. The CDR3 is 13 residues long. Germline CDR1 reads SNHLY; CDR2 reads FYNNEI. The CDR3 nucleotides are TGTGCCAGCCGGGACAGAGCTAACTATGGCTACACCTTC. Translated: CASRDRANYGYTF.

The rearrangement links TRBV29-1 to TRBJ2-1; the D gene is possibly TRBD2 (5 bases). The germline gives CDR1 SQVTM, CDR2 ANQGSEA. The CDR3 is made up of 14 amino acids. The V gene lost 4 bases and the J gene lost 8 bases, with 18 bases spanning the gap. CDR3 nucleotides: TGCAGCGTTGGAGTCGAGGGAGTGAGTCATGAGCAGTTCTTC. This codes for CSVGVEGVSHEQFF.

The chain has TRBV20-1 and TRBJ1-5; D gene unclear. The germline gives CDR1 DFQATT, CDR2 SNEGSKA (reference sequence). The CDR3 has 14 residues. Trimming took 3 bases from V and 1 from J, leaving 10 bases between them. The CDR3 loop reads CSASPGSSNQPQHF. For the CDR3, the DNA is TGCAGTGCTAGTCCAGGTTCCAGCAATCAGCCCCAGCATTTT.

This clone has only a few counts. The chain couples TRBV5-1 to TRBJ2-2; 8 bases match TRBD1. Germline trimming cut 8 bases from V and 1 base from J; bases unmatched to any gene: 19. The V gene's germline CDR1 is SGHRS and CDR2 YFSETQ. This CDR3 has 19 amino acids. The CDR3 spells CASGFRDRTMRRNTGELFF. DNA of the CDR3: TGCGCCAGTGGATTCCGGGACAGGACCATGAGAAGGAACACCGGGGAGCTGTTTTTT.

This clone has only one observation. The chain employs TRBV9 and TRBJ1-3; D gene uncertain. Per the germline V gene, CDR1 is SGDLS and CDR2 is YYNGEE. There are 17 residues in the CDR3. Trimming shortened V by 0 bases and J by 1 base, and 14 bases separated the two germline ends. The CDR3 here is CASSVGSRVLSGNTIYF. The CDR3 DNA reads as TGTGCCAGCAGCGTAGGTTCACGAGTCCTATCTGGAAACACCATATATTTT.

The chain uses TRBV7-7 and TRBJ2-1; 11 nucleotides align to TRBD2. CDR3 length: 14 residues. CDR1 is SSHAT, CDR2 FNYEAQ, per germline (reference sequence). V shed 4 bases, J shed 7 bases, and the junction held 3 bases outside the gene matches. The CDR3 sequence: CASSSGLAENEQFF. DNA for the CDR3: TGTGCCAGCAGCTCGGGACTAGCGGAGAATGAGCAGTTCTTC.

The V and J genes are TRBV7-9 and TRBJ1-1, with 8 nucleotides matching TRBD1. The CDR3 runs 14 residues. CDR1 is SEHNR, CDR2 FQNEAQ, per germline (reference sequence). This CDR3 reads CAGTGGSLNTEAFF. Written as DNA, the CDR3 is TGTGCAGGAACAGGGGGGTCTCTGAACACTGAAGCTTTCTTT.

This clone is a singleton in its sample. The chain uses TRBV9 and TRBJ1-1, with D possibly TRBD1 on 5 matching bases. V lost 2 bases and J lost 5, with 19 bases in between. Germline CDR1 is SGDLS and CDR2 is YYNGEE. This CDR3 contains 16 residues. The CDR3 is CASSVGLGFLSTEAFF. The CDR3 DNA is TGTGCCAGCAGCGTGGGGCTAGGGTTTCTGTCGACTGAAGCTTTCTTT.

This clone was found once. J is TRBJ2-3 and V is TRBV14, with 11 bases fitting TRBD2. CDR1 is SGHDN, CDR2 FVKESK, per germline. CDR3 length equals 17 residues. Losses at the gene ends were 0 bases for V and 6 bases for J; bases not matched to a gene: 8. The CDR3 spells CASSQDLAGGPRDTQYF. The CDR3 region has the DNA TGTGCCAGCAGCCAAGACCTAGCGGGGGGACCCCGGGATACGCAGTATTTT.